The following is a T cell receptor beta chain sequence with its context. The data were taken from a study of T cell changes during pregnancy in multiple sclerosis. Produced via immunoSEQ multiplex PCR; TCRdb's table is partial and in-frame only. The sample holds under 30,000 clones, roughly nine tenths seen once. This CDR3 has 15 amino acids. With V trimmed by 0 bases and J by 4 bases, 2 bases remained unmatched. Germline V gene lookup returns CDR1 SGDLS and CDR2 YYNGEE. V usage is TRBV9 and J usage is TRBJ2-1; 9 bases map to TRBD2. Material: CD8+ T cells from peripheral blood mononuclear cells, obtained in the second trimester of pregnancy. This TCR was recovered from a female donor with multiple sclerosis, enrolled in a pregnancy study. The CDR3 protein is CASSVEAGGYNEQFF. In DNA form, the CDR3 reads TGTGCCAGCAGCGTAGAGGCGGGAGGGTACAATGAGCAGTTCTTC.